This TCR beta chain originates from a study of blood T cell repertoires in COVID-19. Turning to the study itself: COVID-19 samples collected from the United States, Italy and Spain covered acute and convalescent phases. PBMCs, B-cell-depleted T cells, or T cells provided the cDNA or gDNA that made up the material.

This CDR3 spans 13 amino acids. Trimming shortened V by 5 bases and J by 9 bases, and 14 bases separated the two germline ends. The germline gives CDR1 MRHNA, CDR2 SNTAGT. The authors' processing: Amplification with reference gene primers provided the estimates of nucleated cell counts. Here immunoSEQ multiplex PCR was the method, and the copy in TCRdb shows in-frame clones only, minus some. V and J calls and clone size come straight from that table; D and trimming were deduced from the DNA. Of about 230,000 clones listed, around 83% are singletons. The genes are TRBV6-4 and TRBJ2-1; possibly TRBD1 for D (6 bases). This sequence was found in a man aged 40-55 years who had recovered from COVID-19. Sequencing was performed on peripheral blood. CDR3 loop: CASSKTGTGEQFF. CDR3 DNA: TGTGCCAGCAGTAAGACAGGAACCGGTGAGCAGTTCTTC.